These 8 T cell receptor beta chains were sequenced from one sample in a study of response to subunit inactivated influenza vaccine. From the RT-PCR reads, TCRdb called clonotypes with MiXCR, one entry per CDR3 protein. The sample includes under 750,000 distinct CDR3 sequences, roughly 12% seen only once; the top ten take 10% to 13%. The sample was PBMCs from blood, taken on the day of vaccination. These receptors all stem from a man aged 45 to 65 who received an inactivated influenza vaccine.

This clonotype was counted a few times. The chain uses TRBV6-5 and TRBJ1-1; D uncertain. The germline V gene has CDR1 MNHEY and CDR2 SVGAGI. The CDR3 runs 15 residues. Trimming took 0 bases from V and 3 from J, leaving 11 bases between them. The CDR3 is CASSYSMPLDTEAFF. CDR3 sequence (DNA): TGTGCCAGCAGTTACTCGATGCCATTGGACACTGAAGCTTTCTTT.

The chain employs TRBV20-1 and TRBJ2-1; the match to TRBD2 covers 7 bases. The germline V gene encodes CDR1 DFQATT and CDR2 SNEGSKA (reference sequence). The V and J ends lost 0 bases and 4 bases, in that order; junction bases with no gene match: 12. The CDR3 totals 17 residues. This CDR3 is CSAREGYGLADYNEQFF. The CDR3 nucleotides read TGCAGTGCTAGAGAGGGTTACGGGCTAGCGGATTACAATGAGCAGTTCTTC.

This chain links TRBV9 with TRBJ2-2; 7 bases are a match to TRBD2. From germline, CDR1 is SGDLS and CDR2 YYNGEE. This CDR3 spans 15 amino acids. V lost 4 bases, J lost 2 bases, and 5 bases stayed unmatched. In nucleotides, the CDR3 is TGTGCCAGCAGCAGGGAGGGTTACAACACCGGGGAGCTGTTTTTT. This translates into CASSREGYNTGELFF.

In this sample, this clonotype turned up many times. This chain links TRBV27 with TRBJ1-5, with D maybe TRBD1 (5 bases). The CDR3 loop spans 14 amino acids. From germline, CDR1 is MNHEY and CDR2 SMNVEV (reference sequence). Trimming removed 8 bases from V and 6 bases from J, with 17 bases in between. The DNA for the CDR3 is TGTGCCAGCGGGGACCCAAGTCGGAGTCAGCCCCAGCATTTT. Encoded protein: CASGDPSRSQPQHF.

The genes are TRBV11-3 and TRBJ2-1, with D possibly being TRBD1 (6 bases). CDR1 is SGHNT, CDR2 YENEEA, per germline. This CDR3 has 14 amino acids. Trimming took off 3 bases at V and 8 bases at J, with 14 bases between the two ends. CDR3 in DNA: TGTGCCAGCAGCTTGGGGGCTAGCATGTATGAGCAGTTCTTC. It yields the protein CASSLGASMYEQFF.

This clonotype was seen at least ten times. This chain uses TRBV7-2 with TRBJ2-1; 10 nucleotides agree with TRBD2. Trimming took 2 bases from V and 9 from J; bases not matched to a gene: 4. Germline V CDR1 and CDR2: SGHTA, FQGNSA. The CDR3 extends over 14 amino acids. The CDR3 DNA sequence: TGTGCCAGCAGCTTATTCCTAGCGGGGGCTGAGCAGTTCTTC. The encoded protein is CASSLFLAGAEQFF.

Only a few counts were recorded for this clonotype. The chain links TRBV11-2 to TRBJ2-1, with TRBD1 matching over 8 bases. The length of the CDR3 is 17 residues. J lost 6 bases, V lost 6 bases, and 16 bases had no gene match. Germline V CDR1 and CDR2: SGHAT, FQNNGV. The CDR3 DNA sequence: TGTGCCAGCAGTTTACCTGGACAGGGTCTCTTCCTCAATGAGCAGTTCTTC. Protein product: CASSLPGQGLFLNEQFF.

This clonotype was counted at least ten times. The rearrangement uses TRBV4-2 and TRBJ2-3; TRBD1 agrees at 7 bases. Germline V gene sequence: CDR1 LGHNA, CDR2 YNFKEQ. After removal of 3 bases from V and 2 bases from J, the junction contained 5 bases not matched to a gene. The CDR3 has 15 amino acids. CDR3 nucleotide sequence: TGTGCCAGCAGCCAGGCTGACAGGGTCACAGATACGCAGTATTTT. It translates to CASSQADRVTDTQYF.